These 23 T cell receptor beta chains share one sample of origin, sequenced in a study of T cells after yellow fever vaccination. TCRdb reprocessed the 5' RACE reads with MiXCR, giving one entry per CDR3 protein. The sample gives approximately 580,000 distinct CDR3 sequences, about 17% of which show up once; roughly 17% is in the top ten. The sample in question was PBMCs, obtained less than 6 days after the first yellow fever vaccination. The receptors here all came from a man between 18 and 35 years old who received the YFV17D yellow fever vaccine.

The chain joins TRBV20-1 to TRBJ1-4; 9 bases fit TRBD1. In germline, CDR1 is DFQATT, CDR2 SNEGSKA (reference sequence). The CDR3 totals 13 residues. J gave up 6 bases and V 6 bases, and 5 bases lay outside the gene matches. The CDR3 DNA is TGCAGTGCCAGGGACAGGGCGTATGAAAAACTGTTTTTT. Its translation is CSARDRAYEKLFF.

The V call is TRBV6-5, the J call TRBJ1-2; TRBD1 is a possible D gene (5 bases). This CDR3 is 16 amino acids long. Germline CDR1 MNHEY, CDR2 SVGAGI. The V gene lost 0 bases and the J gene lost 7 bases, with 18 bases spanning the gap. The CDR3, as DNA: TGTGCCAGCAGTTACTCGTCAGCCGGGGGTGAACTTGGCTACACCTTC. Its protein product is CASSYSSAGGELGYTF.

V usage is TRBV6-2 or TRBV6-3 and J usage is TRBJ2-3, with TRBD2 matching 8 bases. Germline V gene data show CDR1 as MNHEY and CDR2 as SVGEGT. This CDR3 contains 14 residues. The V and J ends lost 7 bases and 2 bases, in that order; junction bases with no gene match: 5. The CDR3 reads CASIRGGYTDTQYF. The DNA of the CDR3 is TGTGCCAGCATACGGGGGGGATACACAGATACGCAGTATTTT.

The rearrangement links TRBV19 to TRBJ2-1; tentative D call: TRBD2 (5 bases). The germline gives CDR1 LNHDA, CDR2 SQIVND (reference sequence). The V and J ends lost 1 base and 0 bases respectively, with 7 bases between them. CDR3 size: 15 residues. CDR3 nucleotide sequence: TGTGCCAGTAGTATAGTAGCGTTCTCCTACAATGAGCAGTTCTTC. As protein: CASSIVAFSYNEQFF.

J is TRBJ1-1 and V is TRBV7-2, with D possibly matching TRBD1 (6 bases). The length of the CDR3 is 13 residues. Looked up from germline, CDR1 is SGHTA and CDR2 is FQGNSA. V shed 4 bases and J shed 8 bases, with 14 bases lying between them. The CDR3 DNA sequence: TGTGCCAGCAGCTATTTACAGGGAGTAGAAGCTTTCTTT. The encoded protein is CASSYLQGVEAFF.

This clonotype was seen more than once but under ten times. This sequence joins TRBV5-4 and TRBJ2-5; 9 nucleotides align to TRBD2. This CDR3 contains 15 residues. Germline CDR1 is SGHNT and CDR2 is YYREEE (reference sequence). Trimming at V came to 4 bases and at J to 3 bases, leaving 7 bases not matched to a gene. In DNA form, the CDR3 reads TGTGCCAGCAGCAACCCTAGCGGGGACAAAGAGACCCAGTACTTC. Protein sequence: CASSNPSGDKETQYF. The variable domain in full, with the rest retrieved from reference TRBV5-4 and TRBJ2-5, is ETGVTQSPTHLIKTRGQQVTLRCSSQSGHNTVSWYQQALGQGPQFIFQYYREEENGRGNFPPRFSGLQFPNYSSELNVNALELDDSALYLCASSNPSGDKETQYFGPGTRLLVL.

The chain links TRBV13 to TRBJ1-4; D is ambiguous. The germline CDR1 and CDR2 sequences are PRHDT and FYEKMQ (reference sequence). The CDR3 totals 13 residues. The V end was cut by 5 bases, the J end by 4 bases, with 8 bases between. The CDR3 spells CASSLTFNEKLFF. CDR3 DNA: TGTGCCAGCAGCCTAACCTTTAATGAAAAACTGTTTTTT. The variable domain in full, with the rest retrieved from reference TRBV13 and TRBJ1-4, is AAGVIQSPRHLIKEKRETATLKCYPIPRHDTVYWYQQGPGQDPQFLISFYEKMQSDKGSIPDRFSAQQFSDYHSELNMSSLELGDSALYFCASSLTFNEKLFFGSGTQLSVL.

This clonotype was seen repeatedly, ten times or more. The chain employs TRBV24-1 and TRBJ2-2, with 8 bases fitting TRBD1. This CDR3 contains 15 residues. The junction had 5 bases not matched to a gene; V was cut back by 3 bases and J by 6 bases. CDR1 is KGHDR, CDR2 SFDVKD, per germline. This CDR3 is CATSDPGGAAGELFF. The CDR3 region has the DNA TGTGCCACCAGTGATCCAGGGGGCGCCGCCGGGGAGCTGTTTTTT.

This clonotype was observed a handful of times. The rearrangement uses TRBV7-2 and TRBJ2-3, with no clear D. Germline CDR1 reads SGHTA; CDR2 reads FQGNSA. The CDR3 is 14 residues long. Trimming took 5 bases from V and 4 from J, leaving 13 bases between them. The CDR3 nucleotides are TGTGCCAGCAGCATAGATAGGATCTCAGATACGCAGTATTTT. Translation: CASSIDRISDTQYF. The entire variable domain, with the rest obtained from reference TRBV7-2 and TRBJ2-3, is as follows: GAGVSQSPSNKVTEKGKDVELRCDPISGHTALYWYRQSLGQGLEFLIYFQGNSAPDKSGLPSDRFSAERTGGSVSTLTIQRTQQEDSAVYLCASSIDRISDTQYFGPGTRLTVL.

This clonotype turned up a few times. This chain connects TRBV12-3 or TRBV12-4 to TRBJ1-3; D remains unclear. V lost 3 bases to trimming and J lost 11 bases, with 11 bases between them. CDR3 length equals 12 residues. The CDR3, as DNA: TGTGCCAGCAGTTTCACCCTGTTCGCCATATATTTT. It translates to CASSFTLFAIYF.

V usage is TRBV2 and J usage is TRBJ1-5, with a tentative D call TRBD1 (5 bases). CDR3 length: 16 residues. Germline loops: CDR1 SNHLY, CDR2 FYNNEI. Deletions cut 3 bases from V and 1 base from J, with 13 bases between. CDR3 sequence reads: CASSDVGQGSNQPQHF. The CDR3 bases are TGTGCCAGCAGTGATGTGGGGCAGGGCAGCAATCAGCCCCAGCATTTT.

This clonotype has only a few counts. This chain links TRBV10-3 with TRBJ2-3, with 7 nucleotides matching TRBD2. The CDR3 consists of 15 residues. The germline V gene encodes CDR1 ENHRY and CDR2 SYGVKD. V was pared by 5 bases and J by 0 bases, with 5 bases of the junction left unmatched. Written as DNA, the CDR3 is TGTGCCATCAGTTCTAGCGGTTCTAGCACAGATACGCAGTATTTT. Protein product: CAISSSGSSTDTQYF.

This clonotype has just a few counts. The V call is TRBV15, the J call TRBJ1-5; no clear D. Looked up from germline, CDR1 is LNHNV and CDR2 is YYDKDF (reference sequence). Trimming removed 4 bases from V and 5 bases from J, with 9 bases in between. The CDR3 totals 13 residues. The CDR3 DNA reads as TGTGCCACCAGCACAGTTATGGATCAGCCCCAGCATTTT. As protein: CATSTVMDQPQHF.

This clonotype was seen ten or more times. A read error may produce the germline difference seen at one junction end. V is TRBV5-1 and J is TRBJ2-7; perhaps TRBD2 as D (6 bases). The CDR3 has 14 residues. The V gene's germline CDR1 is SGHRS and CDR2 YFSETQ. The CDR3: CASSLGGDSYEQYF. DNA of the CDR3: TGTGCCAGCAGCTTAGGCGGGGACTCCTACGAGCAGTACTTC.

V usage is TRBV9 and J usage is TRBJ2-3, with a weak D call TRBD2 (7 bases). The V and J ends lost 3 bases and 4 bases respectively, with 15 bases between them. The germline gives CDR1 SGDLS, CDR2 YYNGEE. This CDR3 has 15 residues. CDR3 DNA sequence: TGTGCCAGCAGCGGATGGGGGGGCCCCCCAGATACGCAGTATTTT. It specifies CASSGWGGPPDTQYF.

This clonotype was counted ten times or more. The chain employs TRBV10-3 and TRBJ2-5, with TRBD2 matching over 9 bases. V was clipped by 10 bases and J by 5 bases; unmatched bases: 11. CDR1 is ENHRY and CDR2 is SYGVKD in the germline V gene. The CDR3 totals 14 residues. The chain's CDR3 is CATGAGGPLETQYF. CDR3 nucleotides: TGTGCCACGGGGGCGGGGGGGCCGTTGGAGACCCAGTACTTC.

This clonotype has only a few counts. The J gene is TRBJ1-5, the V gene TRBV19; 8 bases match TRBD1. The CDR3 has 14 residues. Trimming at V came to 6 bases and at J to 6 bases, leaving 7 bases not matched to a gene. The germline V gene encodes CDR1 LNHDA and CDR2 SQIVND (reference sequence). CDR3 amino acids: CASRPGGLSQPQHF. The CDR3 DNA is TGTGCCAGTAGGCCAGGGGGCCTAAGTCAGCCCCAGCATTTT.

The genes are TRBV19 and TRBJ2-1, with 10 bases identical to TRBD2. The CDR3 contains 17 residues. Germline V gene sequence: CDR1 LNHDA, CDR2 SQIVND (reference sequence). Losses at the gene ends were 5 bases for V and 0 bases for J; bases not matched to a gene: 7. Here the CDR3 reads CASSSTSGPGSYNEQFF. The CDR3 DNA reads TGTGCCAGTAGTTCGACTAGCGGGCCAGGCTCCTACAATGAGCAGTTCTTC.

In this sample, this clonotype turned up a few times. As DNA, the CDR3 is TGTGCCAGCAGCCCCCGGGACAGGAGGTCATACTCTGGAAACACCATATATTTT. Protein product: CASSPRDRRSYSGNTIYF. This chain joins TRBV28 and TRBJ1-3; 8 bases agree with TRBD1. Per the germline V gene, CDR1 is MDHEN and CDR2 is SYDVKM. The CDR3 runs 18 residues. Unmatched junction bases numbered 13, after V lost 6 bases and J lost 0 bases.

In its sample, this clonotype was seen a few times. CDR3 residues: CALSKGANTEAFF. Written as DNA, the CDR3 is TGTGCCCTATCTAAGGGGGCGAACACTGAAGCTTTCTTT. The chain carries TRBV2 and TRBJ1-1; 7 bases fit TRBD1. CDR1 is SNHLY, CDR2 FYNNEI, per germline. The V and J ends lost 11 bases and 1 base, in that order; junction bases with no gene match: 7. The CDR3 loop spans 13 amino acids.

This clonotype showed up many times. The junction does not match germline at one end; this may be a read error. The chain couples TRBV7-7 to TRBJ2-6; 8 bases are a match to TRBD1. The CDR3 has 17 amino acids. Germline V lookup: CDR1 SSHAT, CDR2 FNYEAQ (reference sequence). The CDR3 DNA sequence: TGTGCTAGCAGCCCCTGGGACAGGTCCTCTGGGGCCAACGTCCTGACTTTC. It translates to CASSPWDRSSGANVLTF. Together with reference TRBV7-7 and TRBJ2-6, the CDR3 gives the full variable domain: GAGVSQSPRYKVTKRGQDVTLRCDPISSHATLYWYQQALGQGPEFLTYFNYEAQPDKSGLPSDRFSAERPEGSISTLTIQRTEQRDSAMYRCASSPWDRSSGANVLTFGAGSRLTVL.

This clonotype was counted only a few times. The chain uses TRBV7-9 and TRBJ1-1; D ambiguous. Germline V gene lookup returns CDR1 SEHNR and CDR2 FQNEAQ (reference sequence). Trimming shortened V by 1 base and J by 8 bases, and 11 bases separated the two germline ends. The length of the CDR3 is 13 residues. CDR3 sequence (DNA): TGTGCCAGCAGCTTAGGGCCGAGAAACGAAGCTTTCTTT. Protein product: CASSLGPRNEAFF.

The J gene is TRBJ1-2, the V gene TRBV24-1; possible D gene TRBD1, 5 bases. Trimming cost V 1 base and J 8 bases, with 16 bases left between them. The CDR3 totals 15 residues. Germline CDR1 and CDR2: KGHDR and SFDVKD. CDR3 sequence (DNA): TGTGCCACCAGTGATTTTGTCACAGGAGAGTCGGGCTACACCTTC. Translating it yields CATSDFVTGESGYTF.